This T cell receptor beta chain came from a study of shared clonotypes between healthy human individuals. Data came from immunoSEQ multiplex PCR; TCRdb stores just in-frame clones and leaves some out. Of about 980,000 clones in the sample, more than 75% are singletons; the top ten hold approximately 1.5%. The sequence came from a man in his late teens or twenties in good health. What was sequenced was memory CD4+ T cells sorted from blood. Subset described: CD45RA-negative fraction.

The CDR3 spells CATGRGLSGSDEQFF. CDR3 sequence (DNA): TGTGCCACAGGGCGTGGCCTTAGTGGGTCGGATGAGCAGTTCTTC. The gene calls are TRBV6-1 and TRBJ2-1; a weak D match, TRBD1 (5 bases). With 10 bases removed from V and 8 bases from J, the gap between germline ends came to 24 bases. Germline CDR1 and CDR2: MNHNS and SASEGT. The CDR3 length is 15 residues.